This TCR beta chain was captured by sequencing in a study of cytomegalovirus exposure and HLA in healthy donors. The repertoire was sequenced with immunoSEQ multiplex PCR; TCRdb's copy has only in-frame clones and lacks some. The sample has roughly 100,000 clones, around 83% seen once. Germline values: CDR1 SNHLY, CDR2 FYNNEI. This CDR3 has 16 amino acids. Trimming cost V 4 bases and J 6 bases; bases outside gene matches: 14. General study results and limits: More than 150 TCR beta chains were listed as cytomegalovirus-associated. The majority of TCR sequences were rare, yet some public TCRs appeared in many donors.

With respect to this clone: Antigen specificity is unknown.

The study drew the donors from its roughly 110-subject validation cohort, separate from the approximately 700-subject first cohort. The chain uses TRBV2 and TRBJ1-1; TRBD1 agrees at 7 bases. The receptor's source is a woman aged 18-29 years in good health and CMV-seropositive. The material sequenced was PBMCs. The CDR3 protein is CASSALPDRARPEAFF. DNA of the CDR3: TGTGCCAGCAGTGCCTTACCTGACAGGGCGAGACCTGAAGCTTTCTTT.